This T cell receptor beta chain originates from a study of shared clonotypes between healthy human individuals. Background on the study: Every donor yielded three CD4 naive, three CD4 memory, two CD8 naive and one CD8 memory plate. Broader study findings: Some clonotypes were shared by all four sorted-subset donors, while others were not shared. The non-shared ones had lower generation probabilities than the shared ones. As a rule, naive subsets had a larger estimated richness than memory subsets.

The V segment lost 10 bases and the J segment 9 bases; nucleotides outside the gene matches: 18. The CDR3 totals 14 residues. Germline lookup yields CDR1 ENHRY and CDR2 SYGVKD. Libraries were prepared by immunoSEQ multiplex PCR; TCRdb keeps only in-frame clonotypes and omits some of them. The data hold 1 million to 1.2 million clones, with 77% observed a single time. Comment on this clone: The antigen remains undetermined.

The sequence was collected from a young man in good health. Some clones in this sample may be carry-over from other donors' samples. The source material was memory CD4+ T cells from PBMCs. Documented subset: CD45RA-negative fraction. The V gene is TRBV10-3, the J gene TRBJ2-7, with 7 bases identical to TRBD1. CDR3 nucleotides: TGTGCCAGCGGCAGGACAGGCCTAAATTCGGGGCAGTACTTC. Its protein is CASGRTGLNSGQYF.